This T cell receptor beta chain is drawn from a study of T-cell memory formation after mild COVID-19. Germline V gene data show CDR1 as SGHRS and CDR2 as YFSETQ. Trimming cost V 3 bases and J 4 bases, with 16 bases left between them. The CDR3 is 15 residues long. This clonotype was seen only a few times. Its antigen is unidentified. One entry per CDR3 protein, called by TCRdb with MiXCR from the 5' RACE reads. This repertoire shows approximately 490,000 distinct CDR3 sequences, 20% found once; its top ten account for roughly an eighth. Findings and caveats of the study: CD4+ contracting clones were found mainly in CM and EM, and CD8+ ones in EMRA.

The sample comprised PBMCs or a T cell subset sorted from them (not recorded which). The receptor was derived from an adult woman who had mild COVID-19 (a few samples of this study predate the infection). Cell type and time point are not known. The V call is TRBV5-1, the J call TRBJ2-5; tentative D call: TRBD2 (7 bases). CDR3 protein: CASSSNPGGRETQYF. The CDR3 nucleotides read TGCGCCAGCAGCTCGAACCCCGGGGGGCGAGAGACCCAGTACTTC.